The 25 T cell receptor beta chains below were found in one sample sequenced in a study of T cell responses to AZD1222 COVID-19 vaccine. Assay used: immunoSEQ multiplex PCR; TCRdb lists only in-frame clones, some missing. The data contain fewer than 200,000 clones, roughly nine tenths of them seen just once; the ten biggest clones take up approximately 1.7%. The sequences come from peripheral blood, collected 28 days after the second AZD1222 dose. The receptors originated from an adult who received the AZD1222 COVID-19 vaccine.

The chain links TRBV5-1 to TRBJ2-7; no definite D call. The V and J ends lost 0 bases and 1 base respectively, with 8 bases between them. CDR1 and CDR2 (germline): SGHRS, YFSETQ. The CDR3 runs to 14 residues. In nucleotides, the CDR3 is TGCGCCAGCAGCTTGGCTTCCAAATCCTACGAGCAGTACTTC. It is translated as CASSLASKSYEQYF.

The genes are TRBV5-5 and TRBJ2-1; D remains ambiguous. V dropped 2 bases and J dropped 0 bases, with 9 bases sitting between them. The germline gives CDR1 SGHKS, CDR2 YYEKEE (reference sequence). The CDR3 loop spans 15 amino acids. In nucleotides, the CDR3 is TGTGCCAGCAGCTTCTCTTTGAGCTCCTACAATGAGCAGTTCTTC. Translating gives CASSFSLSSYNEQFF.

This chain uses TRBV13 with TRBJ1-2; TRBD1 aligns across 7 bases. Germline lookup yields CDR1 PRHDT and CDR2 FYEKMQ (reference sequence). V shed 6 bases, J shed 3 bases, and the junction held 4 bases outside the gene matches. The length of the CDR3 is 13 residues. The CDR3 nucleotides read TGTGCCAGCAGGGCGACAGGGTACTATGGCTACACCTTC. It encodes CASRATGYYGYTF. The variable domain in full, with the rest retrieved from reference TRBV13 and TRBJ1-2, is AAGVIQSPRHLIKEKRETATLKCYPIPRHDTVYWYQQGPGQDPQFLISFYEKMQSDKGSIPDRFSAQQFSDYHSELNMSSLELGDSALYFCASRATGYYGYTFGSGTRLTVV.

The chain carries TRBV18 and TRBJ1-1; 7 nucleotides line up with TRBD1. The V gene's germline CDR1 is KGHSH and CDR2 LQKENI. Trimming took 10 bases from V and 2 from J; bases not matched to a gene: 25. The CDR3 consists of 19 residues. CDR3 nucleotides: TGTGCCACCGGGGCTTACCCCCAGAGCGGCAGGGGGAGTAACACTGAAGCTTTCTTT. Translated: CATGAYPQSGRGSNTEAFF.

V gene TRBV5-8 combines with J gene TRBJ1-2, with a possible D match to TRBD1 (6 bases). Germline-derived CDR1 and CDR2 are SGHTS and YDEGEE. This CDR3 is built from 13 residues. The V end lost 6 bases, the J end lost 5 bases, and 14 bases lay between the germline ends. CDR3 protein: CASTRDRTYGYTF. The CDR3 DNA sequence: TGTGCCAGCACAAGAGACAGGACTTATGGCTACACCTTC. The entire variable domain, with the rest obtained from reference TRBV5-8 and TRBJ1-2, is as follows: EAGVTQSPTHLIKTRGQQATLRCSPISGHTSVYWYQQALGLGLQFLLWYDEGEERNRGNFPPRFSGRQFPNYSSELNVNALELEDSALYLCASTRDRTYGYTFGSGTRLTVV.

The CDR3 DNA reads TGTGCTAGCCTTCTTCCTGGAAACACCATATATTTT. Amino acid sequence: CASLLPGNTIYF. V is TRBV7-7 and J is TRBJ1-3; the D is unclear. The CDR3 has 12 amino acids. The germline gives CDR1 SSHAT, CDR2 FNYEAQ (reference sequence).

The chain is built from TRBV29-1 and TRBJ1-1; no clear D gene. CDR3 size: 11 residues. With 7 bases removed from V and 5 bases from J, the gap between germline ends came to 11 bases. Germline V gene sequence: CDR1 SQVTM, CDR2 ANQGSEA. The CDR3 loop is CSADRETEAFF. The CDR3 coding sequence is TGCAGCGCAGACCGGGAAACTGAAGCTTTCTTT.

V gene TRBV5-1 combines with J gene TRBJ2-1; a weak D match, TRBD1 (5 bases). The germline gives CDR1 SGHRS, CDR2 YFSETQ. CDR3 length: 12 residues. V lost 5 bases and J 7 bases, leaving 10 bases between the germline ends. CDR3: CASRQGWNEQFF. The CDR3 coding sequence is TGCGCCAGCAGGCAGGGATGGAATGAGCAGTTCTTC.

CDR3 residues: CASSFTGAYEQYF. CDR3 DNA sequence: TGTGCCAGCAGCTTCACAGGGGCCTACGAGCAGTACTTC. The J gene is TRBJ2-7, the V gene TRBV5-4; 7 positions agree with TRBD1. V lost 2 bases to trimming and J lost 2 bases; unmatched junction nucleotides: 1. The CDR3 consists of 13 residues. CDR1 is SGHNT, CDR2 YYREEE, per germline (reference sequence).

This clone was observed once. The chain combines TRBV7-2 with TRBJ2-7, with 8 bases that match TRBD1. Germline-derived CDR1 and CDR2 are SGHTA and FQGNSA. With 2 bases clipped from V and 0 bases from J, the junction kept 3 bases outside the gene matches. The CDR3 runs to 15 residues. The CDR3 DNA follows: TGTGCCAGCAGCTTACAGGGGGCCTTCTCCTACGAGCAGTACTTC. The encoded protein is CASSLQGAFSYEQYF.

The CDR3 region has the DNA TGTGCCAGCAGTTCCGGGACAGGACGGAGCAATCAGCCCCAGCATTTT. Protein product: CASSSGTGRSNQPQHF. The V call is TRBV6-2 or TRBV6-3, the J call TRBJ1-5; 8 positions agree with TRBD1. CDR1 is MNHEY and CDR2 is SVGEGT in the germline V gene. V lost 4 bases and J lost 1; bases outside the gene matches: 6. The CDR3 length is 16 residues.

The V call is TRBV7-2, the J call TRBJ2-7, with D tentatively TRBD2 (6 bases). This CDR3 contains 15 residues. CDR1 and CDR2 (germline): SGHTA, FQGNSA. V dropped 5 bases and J dropped 4 bases, with 18 bases sitting between them. CDR3 DNA sequence: TGTGCCAGCAGCCCCTCGACTAGTCCCAGGTACGAGCAGTACTTC. Its protein is CASSPSTSPRYEQYF.

This chain uses TRBV12-3 or TRBV12-4 with TRBJ1-1; D gene ambiguous. CDR3 length: 13 amino acids. The V end lost 7 bases, the J end lost 4 bases, and 13 bases lay between the germline ends. In DNA, the CDR3 is TGTGCCAGCACCTTAAGTGGGGTCACTGAAGCTTTCTTT. It yields the protein CASTLSGVTEAFF.

The CDR3 reads CASSFFPRRQGENTEAFF. For the CDR3, the DNA is TGTGCCAGCAGCTTTTTTCCGAGGAGACAGGGAGAGAACACTGAAGCTTTCTTT. This chain joins TRBV5-5 and TRBJ1-1; 7 positions match TRBD1. This CDR3 has 18 amino acids. The V gene end was trimmed by 2 bases and the J gene end by 1 base; junction bases not matched to a gene: 14. The V gene's germline CDR1 is SGHKS and CDR2 YYEKEE (reference sequence).

The chain employs TRBV3-1 (or the pseudogene TRBV3-2) and TRBJ2-1, with 8 nucleotides matching TRBD2. Germline trimming cut 1 base from V and 0 bases from J; bases unmatched to any gene: 8. The CDR3 has 18 amino acids. Germline V gene data show CDR1 as LGHDT and CDR2 as YNNKEL (reference sequence). CDR3 coding DNA: TGTGCCAGCAGCCAAGGCGGAGCCAGCGGGAGCTCCTACAATGAGCAGTTCTTC. This codes for CASSQGGASGSSYNEQFF.

The J gene is TRBJ2-3, the V gene TRBV25-1; D uncertain. Germline V gives CDR1 MGHDK, CDR2 SYGVNS. The ends were cut back, 5 bases at V and 1 base at J, with 7 bases in the middle. The CDR3 totals 13 residues. The CDR3 DNA follows: TGTGCCAGCAGTAGAAGCGGCACAGATACGCAGTATTTT. Its protein is CASSRSGTDTQYF.

This rearrangement joins TRBV7-9 to TRBJ2-6, with D maybe TRBD1 (5 bases). The length of the CDR3 is 16 residues. Germline lookup yields CDR1 SEHNR and CDR2 FQNEAQ (reference sequence). Trimming removed 5 bases from V and 0 bases from J, with 11 bases in between. The CDR3 DNA follows: TGTGCCAGCAGCAGCGACAGTCACTCTGGGGCCAACGTCCTGACTTTC. Amino acid sequence: CASSSDSHSGANVLTF.

The rearrangement links TRBV5-5 to TRBJ1-4, with no clear D. CDR1 and CDR2 from the germline V gene are SGHKS and YYEKEE (reference sequence). The CDR3 spans 15 residues. Deletions cut 5 bases from V and 0 bases from J, with 11 bases between. This CDR3 reads CASSLGGTTNEKLFF. Written as DNA, the CDR3 is TGTGCCAGCAGTCTCGGAGGAACAACTAATGAAAAACTGTTTTTT. Full variable domain (remainder filled in from reference TRBV5-5 and TRBJ1-4): DAGVTQSPTHLIKTRGQQVTLRCSPISGHKSVSWYQQVLGQGPQFIFQYYEKEERGRGNFPDRFSARQFPNYSSELNVNALLLGDSALYLCASSLGGTTNEKLFFGSGTQLSVL.

The sample holds one count of this clone. The chain links TRBV6-5 to TRBJ1-5; possibly TRBD1 for D (5 bases). The CDR3 is made up of 14 amino acids. CDR1 MNHEY and CDR2 SVGAGI come from the germline V gene. V was clipped by 6 bases and J by 4 bases, with 13 bases between them. Here the CDR3 DNA reads TGTGCCAGCAGAGTGGGGGGTCGGAATCAGCCCCAGCATTTT. Protein: CASRVGGRNQPQHF.

The V call is TRBV6-5, the J call TRBJ2-3; TRBD1 aligns across 7 bases. V trimming: 9 bases; J trimming: 2 bases; junction bases outside the gene matches: 8. The CDR3 has 14 residues. Germline values: CDR1 MNHEY, CDR2 SVGAGI. CDR3 sequence: CASTLQGHTDTQYF. The CDR3 DNA sequence: TGTGCCAGTACACTACAGGGGCACACAGATACGCAGTATTTT.

The chain links TRBV19 to TRBJ2-3; 13 positions match TRBD2. V dropped 5 bases and J dropped 5; count of bases not matched to a gene: 7. Germline CDR1 is LNHDA and CDR2 is SQIVND (reference sequence). This CDR3 spans 16 amino acids. CDR3 protein: CASSQTSGRYGDTQYF. DNA for the CDR3: TGTGCCAGTAGTCAGACTAGCGGGAGGTATGGAGATACGCAGTATTTT.

CDR3 loop: CASSRKTGSSEKLFF. The CDR3 bases are TGTGCCAGCAGTAGGAAGACAGGGAGCAGCGAAAAACTGTTTTTT. V is TRBV6-2 or TRBV6-3 and J is TRBJ1-4; 7 nucleotides line up with TRBD1. J lost 8 bases, V lost 5 bases, and 11 bases had no gene match. There are 15 residues in the CDR3. Germline V CDR1 and CDR2: MNHEY, SVGEGT.

The genes are TRBV10-3 and TRBJ1-5, with TRBD1 as a possible D gene (5 bases). This CDR3 has 15 amino acids. The germline V and J ends were trimmed by 6 bases and 0 bases, with 12 bases remaining between them. Germline V gene data show CDR1 as ENHRY and CDR2 as SYGVKD. The CDR3 DNA follows: TGTGCCATCAGCACGGACAAGGGTAGCAATCAGCCCCAGCATTTT. Amino acids: CAISTDKGSNQPQHF.

The gene calls are TRBV3-1 (or the pseudogene TRBV3-2) and TRBJ2-3; tentatively, D is TRBD1 or TRBD2 (5 bases each). CDR1 LGHDT and CDR2 YNNKEL come from the germline V gene (reference sequence). CDR3 size: 17 residues. Trimming cost V 1 base and J 0 bases, with 14 bases left between them. DNA for the CDR3: TGTGCCAGCAGCCAAGGCCGGACACTAGATAGCACAGATACGCAGTATTTT. It translates to CASSQGRTLDSTDTQYF.

V and J are TRBV3-1 (or the pseudogene TRBV3-2) and TRBJ1-4; D uncertain. CDR1 is LGHDT and CDR2 is YNNKEL in the germline V gene (reference sequence). V was pared by 2 bases and J by 11 bases, with 15 bases between. CDR3 length equals 14 residues. The CDR3 sequence is CASSQISGGNKLFF. The CDR3 DNA reads TGTGCCAGCAGCCAAATTTCAGGCGGGAACAAACTGTTTTTT.